This T cell receptor (beta chain) stems from a study of T-cell reconstitution after alpha-beta-depleted transplantation in children. This clonotype was found many times. What it recognizes is unknown. Study observations and caveats: Expanded graft clones, several hundred of them, were reportedly the source of alpha-beta T cells about two months after transplant. T-cell numbers and diversity, one year after transplant, stemmed largely from T cells that were newly produced.

Unique molecular identifiers were built into the TCRbeta library. TCRdb redid the calling of the PCR reads with MiXCR, one entry per CDR3 protein. The table includes roughly 250,000 distinct CDR3 sequences, roughly 8.2% detected once. From germline, CDR1 is DFQATT and CDR2 SNEGSKA (reference sequence). CDR3 length equals 11 residues. V was shortened by 0 bases and J by 10 bases, with 7 bases between the two germline ends. The specimen was PBMCs, mostly from graft donor cells, collected 180 days after TCRalphabeta/CD19-depleted stem cell transplant. This rearrangement joins TRBV20-1 to TRBJ2-1; D is unresolved. This receptor was obtained from a male patient aged 10-17 years who had a stem cell transplant for acute lymphoblastic leukemia, so the T cells may come from the graft donor. The CDR3 DNA is TGCAGTGCTAGAGATTCAAGCGAGCAGTTCTTC. It is translated as CSARDSSEQFF.